Detailed here is one T cell receptor beta chain. The germline V gene encodes CDR1 SQVTM and CDR2 ANQGSEA. The V gene lost 7 bases and the J gene lost 7 bases, with 20 bases spanning the gap. The CDR3 loop spans 14 amino acids. Stated time point: recipient sample about 28 days before transplant, after cytoreduction. The sample comes from a study of T cell clonotyping in hematopoietic cell transplantation. This table comes from immunoSEQ multiplex PCR, and its TCRdb copy is limited to in-frame clones, with some not included. The repertoire includes 25,000 to 30,000 clones, 82% of them detected once, and around 1.8% sits in the top ten.

The receptor comes from a man between 40 and 49 years old with acute myeloid leukemia. Some clones in this sample may be carry-over from other donors' samples. The chain carries TRBV29-1 and TRBJ2-1; TRBD1 might be the D (6 bases). The specimen was peripheral blood mononuclear cells, collected before stem cell transplant. The CDR3 here is CSGSNRDIGNEQFF. As DNA, the CDR3 is TGCAGCGGCTCGAACCGGGACATAGGGAATGAGCAGTTCTTC.